Below, 20 T cell receptor beta chains from the same sample are listed, as sequenced in a study of control samples from healthy donors and cancer patients. Profiled with immunoSEQ multiplex PCR; TCRdb holds only in-frame clones, not every one. The data show 40,000 or so clones, approximately 90% seen once. Input material: PBMCs. All receptors derive from a woman aged 40 to 50 with head and neck cancer.

The chain employs TRBV2 and TRBJ1-2; TRBD1 might be the D (5 bases). Trimming took off 6 bases at V and 4 bases at J, with 15 bases between the two ends. The germline V gene has CDR1 SNHLY and CDR2 FYNNEI. The CDR3 runs to 14 residues. The CDR3 loop is CASRALTETYGYTF. In DNA form, the CDR3 reads TGTGCCAGCAGAGCCCTGACAGAAACCTATGGCTACACCTTC.

CDR3 loop: CASSLGTGGQDTQYF. The CDR3 coding sequence is TGTGCCAGCTCCCTTGGGACAGGTGGACAAGATACGCAGTATTTT. The chain couples TRBV13 to TRBJ2-3; 8 bases are shared with TRBD1. The ends lost 8 bases at V and 5 bases at J; junction bases unmatched: 12. The CDR3 consists of 15 residues. Germline CDR1 and CDR2: PRHDT and FYEKMQ (reference sequence).

The chain links TRBV7-7 to TRBJ2-2; D is undetermined. Trimming removed 2 bases at V and 2 bases at J, with 6 bases between. Germline loops: CDR1 SSHAT, CDR2 FNYEAQ (reference sequence). CDR3 length equals 14 residues. This chain's CDR3 is CASSLRYNTGELFF. The CDR3 nucleotides are TGTGCCAGCAGCTTAAGGTACAACACCGGGGAGCTGTTTTTT. The full variable domain, rest sourced from reference TRBV7-7 and TRBJ2-2, is GAGVSQSPRYKVTKRGQDVTLRCDPISSHATLYWYQQALGQGPEFLTYFNYEAQPDKSGLPSDRFSAERPEGSISTLTIQRTEQRDSAMYRCASSLRYNTGELFFGEGSRLTVL.

The chain combines TRBV29-1 with TRBJ2-7; D could derive from TRBD1 or TRBD2 (6 bases each). Trimming stripped 6 bases from V and 2 bases from J, with 14 bases between. This CDR3 comprises 13 residues. Germline CDR1 is SQVTM and CDR2 is ANQGSEA. The chain's CDR3 is CSVWRDIPYEQYF. In DNA, the CDR3 is TGCAGCGTCTGGCGGGACATTCCCTACGAGCAGTACTTC.

This chain links TRBV5-1 with TRBJ1-3; 12 nucleotides agree with TRBD1. The CDR3 extends over 16 amino acids. Germline CDR1 SGHRS, CDR2 YFSETQ. Germline trimming cut 4 bases from V and 8 bases from J; bases unmatched to any gene: 10. The chain's CDR3 is CASSPGTGGAQDTIYF. The CDR3 region has the DNA TGCGCCAGCAGCCCAGGGACAGGGGGCGCCCAAGACACCATATATTTT.

The V and J genes are TRBV7-9 and TRBJ2-2; D not resolved. Looked up from germline, CDR1 is SEHNR and CDR2 is FQNEAQ (reference sequence). V lost 0 bases and J 3 bases, leaving 5 bases between the germline ends. This CDR3 contains 14 residues. DNA of the CDR3: TGTGCCAGCAGCTTAGCAGGAGACACCGGGGAGCTGTTTTTT. This encodes CASSLAGDTGELFF.

The rearrangement joins TRBV6-5 to TRBJ1-2; 7 bases are a match to TRBD1. J gave up 7 bases and V 8 bases, and 10 bases lay outside the gene matches. The germline V gene encodes CDR1 MNHEY and CDR2 SVGAGI. The CDR3 length is 13 residues. The CDR3 DNA sequence: TGTGCCAGCGTGAAGGAGGGGGCGGGTGGCTACACCTTC. It translates to CASVKEGAGGYTF.

V usage is TRBV28 and J usage is TRBJ1-5; 7 bases line up with TRBD1. The germline gives CDR1 MDHEN, CDR2 SYDVKM. The trim removed 6 bases at V and 5 bases at J, leaving 7 bases unmatched. The CDR3 totals 14 residues. CDR3 loop: CASRRTGRHQPQHF. DNA for the CDR3: TGTGCCAGCAGAAGGACAGGTAGGCATCAGCCCCAGCATTTT.

The chain carries TRBV10-1 and TRBJ1-1; D is perhaps TRBD1 (6 bases). Germline assignment: CDR1 WNHNN and CDR2 SYGVQD (reference sequence). CDR3 size: 13 residues. V gave up 2 bases and J gave up 4 bases, with 8 bases separating them. The CDR3 region is CASSEGGGTEAFF. Here the CDR3 DNA reads TGCGCCAGCAGTGAGGGAGGGGGCACTGAAGCTTTCTTT.

The chain recombines TRBV18 with TRBJ2-5, with D possibly matching TRBD2 (5 bases). This CDR3 region has 15 residues. Trimming took 4 bases from V and 6 from J, leaving 18 bases between them. Germline V gene sequence: CDR1 KGHSH, CDR2 LQKENI. In DNA form, the CDR3 reads TGTGCCAGCTCACTTCCTATTGGACTTCAACAGACCCAGTACTTC. Translated, it gives CASSLPIGLQQTQYF.

V usage is TRBV5-1 and J usage is TRBJ1-1, with D uncertain. From germline, CDR1 is SGHRS and CDR2 YFSETQ. The CDR3 spans 13 residues. V lost 5 bases and J lost 1, with 9 bases in between. The CDR3: CASRSNPNTEAFF. As DNA, the CDR3 is TGCGCCAGCAGGTCCAATCCGAACACTGAAGCTTTCTTT.

The V gene is TRBV10-2, the J gene TRBJ1-1; TRBD1 matches at 8 bases. CDR3 size: 15 residues. V lost 10 bases and J lost 3; bases outside the gene matches: 13. Germline CDR1 and CDR2: WSHSY and SAAADI. The DNA of the CDR3 is TGCGCCACCTTCCCGAACAGGGGGACCCACACTGAAGCTTTCTTT. It yields the protein CATFPNRGTHTEAFF.

The chain combines TRBV6-6 with TRBJ2-7; either TRBD1 or TRBD2 may fit D (6 bases each). This CDR3 spans 14 amino acids. V lost 7 bases and J lost 2, with 15 bases in between. From germline, CDR1 is MNHNY and CDR2 SVGAGI (reference sequence). CDR3 amino acids: CASTPGAGTYEQYF. The CDR3, as DNA: TGTGCCAGCACCCCAGGGGCGGGGACCTACGAGCAGTACTTC.

The J gene is TRBJ2-1, the V gene TRBV6-5; 8 positions match TRBD2. J gave up 3 bases and V 6 bases, and 7 bases lay outside the gene matches. The CDR3 is 15 amino acids. Looked up from germline, CDR1 is MNHEY and CDR2 is SVGAGI. As DNA, the CDR3 is TGTGCCAGCAGGGCCCGCGGGGGGCTCTACAATGAGCAGTTCTTC. It encodes CASRARGGLYNEQFF.

The genes are TRBV7-2 and TRBJ2-7, with 9 bases that match TRBD2. Germline CDR1 SGHTA, CDR2 FQGNSA. The CDR3 covers 17 residues. V shed 2 bases, J shed 5 bases, and the junction held 13 bases outside the gene matches. The chain's CDR3 is CASSLFATSGINHEQYF. The CDR3 region has the DNA TGTGCCAGCAGCTTATTCGCGACTAGCGGAATTAACCACGAGCAGTACTTC.

This chain uses TRBV14 with TRBJ1-5; D gene unclear. The germline V gene encodes CDR1 SGHDN and CDR2 FVKESK. CDR3 length: 12 amino acids. Trimming removed 1 base at V and 4 bases at J, with 2 bases between. The CDR3 DNA reads as TGTGCCAGCAGCCAAGGGAATCAGCCCCAGCATTTT. Translation gives CASSQGNQPQHF. Full variable domain (missing parts from reference TRBV14 and TRBJ1-5): EAGVTQFPSHSVIEKGQTVTLRCDPISGHDNLYWYRRVMGKEIKFLLHFVKESKQDESGMPNNRFLAERTGGTYSTLKVQPAELEDSGVYFCASSQGNQPQHFGDGTRLSIL.

The chain is built from TRBV5-1 and TRBJ1-2, with 10 bases matching TRBD1. Trimming removed 3 bases from V and 0 bases from J; junction bases left unmatched: 2. Germline V gives CDR1 SGHRS, CDR2 YFSETQ. CDR3 length: 15 residues. The CDR3 spells CASSWGTGANYGYTF. DNA for the CDR3: TGCGCCAGCAGCTGGGGGACAGGGGCTAACTATGGCTACACCTTC.

This clone appeared a single time. This sequence joins TRBV2 and TRBJ1-2; D is possibly TRBD1 (5 bases). The CDR3 spans 11 residues. V gave up 5 bases and J gave up 13 bases, with 14 bases separating them. Germline loops: CDR1 SNHLY, CDR2 FYNNEI. CDR3 nucleotides: TGTGCCAGCAGTCAGCGGACATATTCCACCTTC. This sequence encodes CASSQRTYSTF. Drawing the rest from reference TRBV2 and TRBJ1-2, the complete variable domain is EPEVTQTPSHQVTQMGQEVILRCVPISNHLYFYWYRQILGQKVEFLVSFYNNEISEKSEIFDDQFSVERPDGSNFTLKIRSTKLEDSAMYFCASSQRTYSTFGSGTRLTVV.

This chain joins TRBV19 and TRBJ2-5; D is unclear. The CDR3 extends over 14 amino acids. With 2 bases removed from V and 5 bases from J, the gap between germline ends came to 12 bases. Germline V gene sequence: CDR1 LNHDA, CDR2 SQIVND (reference sequence). The CDR3 loop is CASSIQPGLETQYF. DNA of the CDR3: TGTGCCAGTAGTATACAGCCGGGCCTGGAGACCCAGTACTTC.

V gene TRBV21-1 combines with J gene TRBJ2-1; TRBD2, the table's D call, lacks a check against the DNA. TRBV21-1 is marked as a pseudogene. This CDR3 has 16 amino acids. CDR3 sequence: CASSGRLAGEVAEQFF. CDR3 sequence (DNA): TGTGCCAGCAGCGGGCGACTAGCGGGAGAAGTCGCTGAGCAGTTCTTC.